The TCR beta chain described here comes from a study of blood T cell repertoires in COVID-19. In Seattle, patients joined the study during active infection and were tracked longitudinally. The authors' processing: Estimation of nucleated cell counts was performed using reference gene primer amplification. TCRdb keeps only in-frame clones here, not all; method: immunoSEQ multiplex PCR. D and trimming were read from the DNA, whereas the V and J calls and clone size are those reported in that table. The data show approximately 150,000 clones, about 83% seen once. V was clipped by 5 bases and J by 0 bases; unmatched bases: 9. Germline CDR1 SGHVS, CDR2 FNYEAQ. The CDR3 has 16 amino acids. This clone was seen only a few times.

Sequencing was done on a sample of peripheral blood. The chain is built from TRBV7-6 and TRBJ2-7, with 8 bases that match TRBD2. The receptor's source is a man aged 25-40 years with COVID-19, enrolled during active disease. The CDR3 sequence: CASSPGGGDSSYEQYF. The CDR3 DNA reads TGTGCCAGCAGCCCCGGGGGGGGCGACAGCTCCTACGAGCAGTACTTC.